This T cell receptor beta chain was profiled in a study of cytomegalovirus exposure and HLA in healthy donors (TCRdb year 2017). Regarding the research as a whole: According to a later analysis, one platform produced both the 110 or so validation repertoires and the 670 or so repertoires of the first cohort. The study was designed to test whether signatures of past pathogen exposure could be identified by cataloging public T cell receptors. Along with the roughly 670-subject first cohort, a separate validation cohort of over a hundred different subjects was used. To predict cytomegalovirus infection status, the study brought together high-throughput TCR immunosequencing, statistical association of individual TCRs with disease status, and machine learning.

Comment on this clone: The target of this receptor is not known. Base-call qualities are not available, and no considerably larger clone is one nucleotide away.

Study-wide conclusions, independent of this receptor: The authors suggested that the approach could potentially be extended to other disease states and immunological phenotypes. A later analysis found that TCRs clustered in the first cohort also tended to co-occur in the 120 validation repertoires, with more than 90% of cluster scores above 0. In the study, some 160 TCR beta chains were listed as associated with cytomegalovirus. All 120 or so repertoires were used to score co-occurrence in the validation cohort in a later analysis, because that analysis had no HLA typing for the cohort. In both the original and validation cohorts, the classifier was reported to diagnose cytomegalovirus status with high specificity and sensitivity. Across donors, most TCR sequences were observed very rarely, whereas some public TCRs were present in many individuals. A few of the identified cytomegalovirus-associated TCR beta chains were confirmed in vitro to be specific for cytomegalovirus antigens.

The CDR3 holds 10 amino acids from the cysteine to the phenylalanine. Only the CDR3 region is kept as DNA, spanning 30 bases read in frame from base 1. Reading the germline V gene (reference sequence) gives CDR1 DFQATT and CDR2 SNEGSKA. At the junction V is shortened by 2 bases and J by 4 bases, with 2 bases in between. Separate from the approximately 700-subject first cohort, the validation cohort of 90 to 150 subjects was the group to which the donors belonged. The library was produced with the immunoSEQ multiplex PCR assay. The published analysis was carried out like this. To diagnose cytomegalovirus status from the catalog of TCR beta chain sequences, a statistical classification framework was built. This is the immuneACCESS table as TCRdb keeps it, with only in-frame sequences that have V and J called. A part of the clones is gone; compared with another copy, unresolved V genes explain less than half, and the rest is unexplained. V and J calls and clone size follow that table, whereas D and trimming were derived from the DNA. The sample yields fewer than 200,000 clones; roughly 95% were counted once. The ten largest clonotypes hold 0.8% to 1% of the sample.

The rearrangement combines TRBV20-1 with TRBJ2-5; the D gene is not confidently resolved. The receptor's source is a young woman in good health and CMV-seronegative. The specimen was PBMCs. The CDR3 region reads CSARRETQYF. The DNA sequence follows: TGCAGTGCTAGACGAGAGACCCAGTACTTC.